This is a list of T cell receptor beta chains from one sample in a study of T-cell reconstitution after alpha-beta-depleted transplantation in children. In TCRdb, the PCR reads were re-called with MiXCR into one record per CDR3 protein. This sample has approximately 350,000 distinct CDR3 sequences, with 10% found just once. The specimen was PBMCs from the stem cell graft donor, collected from the stem cell graft. These receptors were collected from a human donor who donated a stem cell graft to a child with acute lymphoblastic leukemia. Each CDR3 is given with its conserved first and last residue. A D gene is named only where the DNA matches it firmly. Some rows have no size entry. The others give once, few or many, or a class for an expanded clone.

d_call: TRBD2
j_call: TRBJ2-1
clone_size: -
v_call: TRBV4-1
cdr3_aa: CASSLRSGSAYNEQFF
cdr3_nt: TGCGCCAGCAGCCTTCGTAGCGGGAGTGCCTACAATGAGCAGTTCTTC

d_call: -
j_call: TRBJ2-1
clone_size: many
v_call: TRBV5-1
cdr3_aa: CASSLQGGSYNEQFF
cdr3_nt: TGCGCCAGCAGCTTGCAGGGGGGCTCCTACAATGAGCAGTTCTTC

d_call: -
j_call: TRBJ1-2
clone_size: many
v_call: TRBV19
cdr3_aa: CASSIGDSYGYTF
cdr3_nt: TGTGCCAGTAGTATCGGCGACAGCTATGGCTACACCTTC

d_call: TRBD2
j_call: TRBJ2-1
clone_size: few
v_call: TRBV4-3
cdr3_aa: CASSQDMPSGALYNEQFF
cdr3_nt: TGCGCCAGCAGCCAAGATATGCCTAGCGGGGCCCTATACAATGAGCAGTTCTTC

d_call: TRBD1
j_call: TRBJ1-2
clone_size: few
v_call: TRBV12-3/TRBV12-4
cdr3_aa: CASSFGTVTNYGYTF
cdr3_nt: TGTGCCAGCAGTTTCGGGACAGTCACTAACTATGGCTACACCTTC

d_call: TRBD1
j_call: TRBJ1-5
clone_size: few
v_call: TRBV27
cdr3_aa: CASSVRQGAQPQHF
cdr3_nt: TGTGCCAGCAGCGTAAGACAGGGCGCTCAGCCCCAGCATTTT

d_call: TRBD1
j_call: TRBJ2-1
clone_size: few
v_call: TRBV10-3
cdr3_aa: CAISPGQGRNEQFF
cdr3_nt: TGTGCCATCAGCCCGGGACAGGGGCGAAATGAGCAGTTCTTC

d_call: -
j_call: TRBJ2-1
clone_size: many
v_call: TRBV3-1
cdr3_aa: CASSRMGALNEQFF
cdr3_nt: TGTGCCAGCAGTCGGATGGGGGCGCTGAATGAGCAGTTCTTC

d_call: -
j_call: TRBJ1-5
clone_size: -
v_call: TRBV21-1
cdr3_aa: CANGTDLNQPQHF
cdr3_nt: TGTGCCAACGGGACGGATCTCAATCAGCCCCAGCATTTT

d_call: -
j_call: TRBJ2-4
clone_size: -
v_call: TRBV27
cdr3_aa: CASSLFAGPNIQYF
cdr3_nt: TGTGCCAGCAGTTTATTCGCAGGGCCAAACATTCAGTACTTC

d_call: TRBD1
j_call: TRBJ2-1
clone_size: few
v_call: TRBV24-1
cdr3_aa: CATSDRTGGLGNEQFF
cdr3_nt: TGTGCCACCAGTGATCGGACAGGGGGCCTGGGAAATGAGCAGTTCTTC

d_call: TRBD2
j_call: TRBJ2-1
clone_size: -
v_call: TRBV4-1
cdr3_aa: CASSQVAGVGNEQFF
cdr3_nt: TGCGCCAGCAGCCAAGTAGCGGGAGTTGGGAATGAGCAGTTCTTC

d_call: -
j_call: TRBJ2-3
clone_size: few
v_call: TRBV3-1
cdr3_aa: CASSQDARVDTQYF
cdr3_nt: TGTGCCAGCAGCCAAGACGCGCGGGTAGATACGCAGTATTTT

d_call: -
j_call: TRBJ2-2
clone_size: -
v_call: TRBV7-9
cdr3_aa: CASGGNTGELFF
cdr3_nt: TGTGCCAGCGGGGGGAACACCGGGGAGCTGTTTTTT

d_call: TRBD1
j_call: TRBJ1-1
clone_size: few
v_call: TRBV29-1
cdr3_aa: CSSIQGAGTEAFF
cdr3_nt: TGCAGCTCGATACAGGGGGCCGGCACTGAAGCTTTCTTT

d_call: -
j_call: TRBJ1-2
clone_size: once
v_call: TRBV7-6
cdr3_aa: CASAQGAGPYGYTF
cdr3_nt: TGTGCCAGCGCCCAAGGGGCAGGACCCTATGGCTACACCTTC

d_call: TRBD2
j_call: TRBJ2-1
clone_size: few
v_call: TRBV7-3
cdr3_aa: CASSLTPGTSGEQFF
cdr3_nt: TGTGCCAGCAGCTTAACCCCGGGGACTAGCGGTGAGCAGTTCTTC

d_call: TRBD2
j_call: TRBJ2-3
clone_size: -
v_call: TRBV12-3/TRBV12-4
cdr3_aa: CASSPTSGGTDTQYF
cdr3_nt: TGTGCCAGCAGTCCGACTAGCGGAGGCACAGATACGCAGTATTTT

d_call: -
j_call: TRBJ1-2
clone_size: -
v_call: TRBV28
cdr3_aa: CASSFQGLGYGYTF
cdr3_nt: TGTGCCAGCAGTTTCCAGGGCCTAGGCTATGGCTACACCTTC

d_call: -
j_call: TRBJ1-4
clone_size: -
v_call: TRBV29-1
cdr3_aa: CSVSKREKLFF
cdr3_nt: TGCAGCGTTTCAAAAAGGGAAAAACTGTTTTTT

d_call: -
j_call: TRBJ1-1
clone_size: few
v_call: TRBV29-1
cdr3_aa: CSVDWGGANTEAFF
cdr3_nt: TGCAGCGTTGATTGGGGGGGGGCAAACACTGAAGCTTTCTTT

d_call: -
j_call: TRBJ2-1
clone_size: few
v_call: TRBV7-2
cdr3_aa: CASSSREDSYNEQFF
cdr3_nt: TGTGCCAGCAGCTCTCGGGAAGACTCCTACAATGAGCAGTTCTTC